A selection of T cell receptor beta chains follows, all from one sample in a study of blood T cells in healthy people across ages. One entry per CDR3 protein, called by TCRdb with MiXCR from the 5' RACE reads. The sample comprises hundreds of thousands of distinct CDR3 sequences, about 20% of which are singletons, and less than 25% rests with the top ten. Sequencing was performed on blood. The origin of the receptors is a man between 65 and 85 years old in good health. CDR3s include the opening cysteine and the closing phenylalanine or tryptophan. The D gene is left open where the match is weak. For some rows the clone size is stated as once, few or many, or as a class when expanded; others skip it.

TRBD2 | TRBJ2-3 | TRBV28 | NA | TGTGCCAGCAAACTAGCGGGAGTGACAGATATGCAGTATTTT | CASKLAGVTDMQYF
TRBD2 | TRBJ2-3 | TRBV3-1 | NA | TGTGCCAGCAGCCCGCGGACTAGCGGGAGAGGAGGGGGAGATACGCAGTATTTT | CASSPRTSGRGGGDTQYF
NA | TRBJ2-3 | TRBV3-1 | few | TGTGCCAGCAGCCAGACTAGGACGCAGTATTTT | CASSQTRTQYF
NA | TRBJ2-1 | TRBV20-1 | few | TGCAGTGCAAACTTGTACGGGCCATCGCAGTTTGCAAACAATGAGCAGTTCTTC | CSANLYGPSQFANNEQFF
TRBD1 | TRBJ2-5 | TRBV20-1 | NA | TGCAGTGCTAGACCGGGACAGGGGGTTCAAGAGACCCAGTACTTC | CSARPGQGVQETQYF
NA | TRBJ1-2 | TRBV7-9 | NA | TGTGCCAGCAGCTTAGTTTCCGGCTCCTACCGTGGCTACACCTTC | CASSLVSGSYRGYTF
NA | TRBJ1-2 | TRBV20-1 | NA | TGCAGTGTTAGACCAGGGCCCTATGGCTACACCTTC | CSVRPGPYGYTF
TRBD2 | TRBJ2-1 | TRBV11-2 | few | TGTGCCAGCAGCTTAGTTCCTAGCGGGGTCACTGAGCAGTTCTTC | CASSLVPSGVTEQFF
NA | TRBJ2-7 | TRBV3-1 | NA | TGTGCCAGCAGCCAAGTTTATGGGTACGAGCAGTACTTC | CASSQVYGYEQYF
NA | TRBJ1-3 | TRBV7-7 | NA | TGTGCCAGCAGCTCCACGGCGGGCTTTGGAAACACCATATATTTT | CASSSTAGFGNTIYF
NA | TRBJ2-1 | TRBV11-2 | few | TGTGCCAGCAGACAGCTCAAAGGCTCCTACAATGAGCAGTTCTTC | CASRQLKGSYNEQFF
NA | TRBJ1-5 | TRBV9 | NA | TGTGCCAGCAGCGTATCGGCCCAGGGACAGCCCCAGCATTTT | CASSVSAQGQPQHF
NA | TRBJ2-3 | TRBV6-6 | NA | TGTGCCAGCAGTTTCCTCTCTGCGAGACTAAGCACAGATACGCAGTATTTT | CASSFLSARLSTDTQYF
NA | TRBJ2-1 | TRBV12-3/TRBV12-4 | NA | TGTGCCAGCAGCCCTCGGAGGGGACCAGGGACGTTCTTC | CASSPRRGPGTFF
TRBD2 | TRBJ2-4 | TRBV27 | many | TGTGCCAGCAGTTTTTGGAAGGGACTAGAAAACATTCAGTACTTC | CASSFWKGLENIQYF
TRBD1 | TRBJ1-6 | TRBV12-3/TRBV12-4 | NA | TGTGCCAGCAGTCCACCAAGACAGGGGGCTGGATCACCCCTCCACTTT | CASSPPRQGAGSPLHF
TRBD1 | TRBJ1-1 | TRBV9 | NA | TGTGCCAGCAGCGTAGCCGACAGGGGAGTCGCTTTCTTT | CASSVADRGVAFF
NA | TRBJ2-7 | TRBV20-1 | many | TGCAGTGCCCAACCCGGTTCGCCCTACGAGCAGTACTTC | CSAQPGSPYEQYF
NA | TRBJ2-4 | TRBV12-3/TRBV12-4 | few | TGTGCCAGCAGTTTGGTCGAGGGGGGGAGCAAAAACATTCAGTACTTC | CASSLVEGGSKNIQYF
NA | TRBJ2-5 | TRBV3-1 | NA | TGTGCCAGCAGCCAAAGAATTAAGGGGGAGACCCAGTACTTC | CASSQRIKGETQYF
NA | TRBJ1-1 | TRBV19 | NA | TGTGCCAGTAGTGTCCAGAAGAACACTGAAGCTTTCTTT | CASSVQKNTEAFF
NA | TRBJ2-1 | TRBV12-3/TRBV12-4 | once | TGTGCCAGCAGTTTAGCGCTAGGGTTCCATGAGCAGTTCTTC | CASSLALGFHEQFF
NA | TRBJ1-1 | TRBV20-1 | many | TGCAGTGCTAGAGCGGCGGGGAGGGTCACTGAAGCTTTCTTT | CSARAAGRVTEAFF
TRBD2 | TRBJ2-1 | TRBV20-1 | few | TGCAGTGCCCCTCGACTAGCGGGGGGCCCTTACAATGAGCAGTTCTTC | CSAPRLAGGPYNEQFF
NA | TRBJ2-6 | TRBV6-5 | NA | TGTGCCAGCAGCCGAACAGTTACCAGCTCTGGGGCCAACGTCCTGACTTTC | CASSRTVTSSGANVLTF
NA | TRBJ2-1 | TRBV24-1 | few | TGTGCCACCAGTGATTTTGGGGTCACAGGTAGCCATGAGCAGTTCTTC | CATSDFGVTGSHEQFF
NA | TRBJ1-3 | TRBV29-1 | few | TGCAGCGTTGAAAGGGGGGCAAGAAACACCATATATTTT | CSVERGARNTIYF
NA | TRBJ2-5 | TRBV7-2 | NA | TGTGCCAGCAGCCCCTCTTGGGAGCAAGAGACCCAGTACTTC | CASSPSWEQETQYF
TRBD2 | TRBJ2-2 | TRBV7-2 | NA | TGTGCCAGCAGCCCCTTTAGCGGGAGGGCGACCGGGGAGCTGTTTTTT | CASSPFSGRATGELFF
TRBD1 | TRBJ2-4 | TRBV6-5 | few | TGTGCCAGCAGTTACAACAGACAGGGGGCGAGGGGCAAAAACATTCAGTACTTC | CASSYNRQGARGKNIQYF
NA | TRBJ2-5 | TRBV29-1 | many | TGCAGCGTTGAAGATTTCACGCACCAAGAGACCCAGTACTTC | CSVEDFTHQETQYF
NA | TRBJ1-5 | TRBV12-3/TRBV12-4 | few | TGTGCCAGCAGTTGGAATACGGATCAGCCCCAGCATTTT | CASSWNTDQPQHF
NA | TRBJ2-2 | TRBV29-1 | NA | TGCAGCGTTGAACGGGGGGCCAGCACCGGGGAGCTGTTTTTT | CSVERGASTGELFF
NA | TRBJ1-2 | TRBV7-9 | few | TGTGCCAGCAGCGCAGACAGGCCAACTATCTATGGCTACACCTTC | CASSADRPTIYGYTF
NA | TRBJ2-3 | TRBV20-1 | NA | TGCAGTGCTAGAGATCGGACGGCTCTCCCGACCACAGATACGCAGTATTTT | CSARDRTALPTTDTQYF
TRBD1 | TRBJ2-7 | TRBV2 | few | TGTGCCAGCACGGCGGACAGGGGACGCGAGCAGTACTTC | CASTADRGREQYF
NA | TRBJ2-2 | TRBV7-9 | NA | TGTGCCAGCAACGTAAAACAGGGTGGCACCGGGGAGCTGTTTTTT | CASNVKQGGTGELFF
TRBD1 | TRBJ2-3 | TRBV5-5 | NA | TGTGCCAGCAGCACAGGACAGGTAGCAGATACGCAGTATTTT | CASSTGQVADTQYF
TRBD1 | TRBJ2-7 | TRBV5-1 | few | TGCGCCAGCAGCTATACGGGACAGGGTGCCTGCGAGCAGTACTTC | CASSYTGQGACEQYF
NA | TRBJ2-3 | TRBV4-1 | NA | TGCGCCAGCAGCCCTGCTATACTGGGATCCACAGATACGCAGTATTTT | CASSPAILGSTDTQYF
NA | TRBJ1-1 | TRBV6-5 | NA | TGTGCCAGCAGTTACTCAGGAACAGGCATCATGAACGCTGAAGCTTTCTTT | CASSYSGTGIMNAEAFF
TRBD2 | TRBJ2-1 | TRBV15 | NA | TGTGCCACCAGCAGGCGGACTAGCGGCTACAATGAGCAGTTCTTC | CATSRRTSGYNEQFF
TRBD2 | TRBJ2-5 | TRBV7-9 | NA | TGTGCCAGCAGCCCCGGACTAGCGGCCCCAAAGACCCAGTACTTC | CASSPGLAAPKTQYF
NA | TRBJ2-5 | TRBV12-3/TRBV12-4 | many | TGTGCCAGCAGTTTAAGGGAGACCCAGTACTTC | CASSLRETQYF